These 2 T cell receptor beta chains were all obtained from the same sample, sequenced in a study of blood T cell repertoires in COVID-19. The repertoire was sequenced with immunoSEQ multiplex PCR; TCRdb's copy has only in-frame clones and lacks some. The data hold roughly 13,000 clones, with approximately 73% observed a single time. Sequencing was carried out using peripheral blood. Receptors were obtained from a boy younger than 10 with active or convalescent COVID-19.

The CDR3 protein is CASSLGTGRGHEQYF. The CDR3 DNA reads TGTGCCAGCAGTTTAGGGACAGGGCGGGGGCACGAGCAGTACTTC. The rearrangement uses TRBV27 and TRBJ2-7; 9 bases align to TRBD1. V lost 2 bases and J lost 5; bases outside the gene matches: 7. This CDR3 has 15 residues. Germline V lookup: CDR1 MNHEY, CDR2 SMNVEV (reference sequence).

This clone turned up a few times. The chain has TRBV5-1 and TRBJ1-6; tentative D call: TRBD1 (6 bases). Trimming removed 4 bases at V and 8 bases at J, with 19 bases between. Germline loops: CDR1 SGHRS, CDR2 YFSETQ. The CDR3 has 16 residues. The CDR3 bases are TGCGCCAGCAGCCCCATTGCCCAGGGGACCCATTCACCCCTCCACTTT. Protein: CASSPIAQGTHSPLHF.